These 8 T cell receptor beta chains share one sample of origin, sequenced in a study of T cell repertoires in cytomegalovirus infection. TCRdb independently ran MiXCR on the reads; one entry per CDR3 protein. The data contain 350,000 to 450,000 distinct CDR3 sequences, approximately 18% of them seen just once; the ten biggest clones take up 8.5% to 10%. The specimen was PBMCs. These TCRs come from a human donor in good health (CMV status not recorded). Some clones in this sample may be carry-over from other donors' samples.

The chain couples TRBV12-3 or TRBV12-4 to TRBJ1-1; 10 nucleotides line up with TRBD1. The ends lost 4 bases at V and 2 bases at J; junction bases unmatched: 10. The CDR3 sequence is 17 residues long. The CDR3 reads CASSSRDRGLFNTEAFF. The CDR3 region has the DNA TGTGCCAGCAGTTCCCGGGACAGGGGTCTTTTCAACACTGAAGCTTTCTTT.

CDR3 coding DNA: TGTGCCAGCAGTTTTGGGGACCTCGCGAACACCGGGGAGCTGTTTTTT. Its protein product is CASSFGDLANTGELFF. The V call is TRBV12-3 or TRBV12-4, the J call TRBJ2-2, with D perhaps being TRBD1 or TRBD2 (5 bases each). The CDR3 runs 16 residues. Trimming removed 3 bases at V and 0 bases at J, with 11 bases between.

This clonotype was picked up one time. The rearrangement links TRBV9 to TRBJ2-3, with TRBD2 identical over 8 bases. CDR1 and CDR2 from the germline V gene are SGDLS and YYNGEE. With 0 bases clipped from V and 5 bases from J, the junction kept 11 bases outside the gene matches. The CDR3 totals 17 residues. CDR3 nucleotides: TGTGCCAGCAGCGTAGGTCCGGGGGGGAGGGCCGGAGATACGCAGTATTTT. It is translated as CASSVGPGGRAGDTQYF.

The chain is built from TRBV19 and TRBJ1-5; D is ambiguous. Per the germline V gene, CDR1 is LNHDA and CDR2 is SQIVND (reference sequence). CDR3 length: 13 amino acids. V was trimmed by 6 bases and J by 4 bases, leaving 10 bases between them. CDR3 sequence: CASRDGRNQPQHF. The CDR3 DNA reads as TGTGCCAGTAGGGACGGCCGAAATCAGCCCCAGCATTTT.

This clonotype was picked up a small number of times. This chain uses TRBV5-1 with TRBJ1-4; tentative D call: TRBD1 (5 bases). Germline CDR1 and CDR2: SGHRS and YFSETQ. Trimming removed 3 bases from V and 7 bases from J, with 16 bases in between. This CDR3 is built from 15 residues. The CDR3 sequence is CASSSNGPGSEKLFF. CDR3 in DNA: TGCGCCAGCAGCTCGAATGGTCCAGGGAGTGAAAAACTGTTTTTT.

Here the CDR3 reads CAISDNRGFSEQFF. CDR3 in DNA: TGTGCCATCAGTGACAACAGGGGGTTTAGTGAGCAGTTCTTC. The V gene is TRBV10-3, the J gene TRBJ2-1; 8 bases align to TRBD1. The CDR3 has 14 amino acids. V lost 3 bases to trimming and J lost 9 bases; unmatched junction nucleotides: 7. CDR1 is ENHRY and CDR2 is SYGVKD in the germline V gene.

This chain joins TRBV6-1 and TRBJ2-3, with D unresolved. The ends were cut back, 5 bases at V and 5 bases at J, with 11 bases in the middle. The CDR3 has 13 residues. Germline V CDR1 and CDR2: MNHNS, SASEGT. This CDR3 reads CASSYLPKDTQYF. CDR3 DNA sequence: TGTGCCAGCAGTTATCTGCCGAAAGATACGCAGTATTTT.

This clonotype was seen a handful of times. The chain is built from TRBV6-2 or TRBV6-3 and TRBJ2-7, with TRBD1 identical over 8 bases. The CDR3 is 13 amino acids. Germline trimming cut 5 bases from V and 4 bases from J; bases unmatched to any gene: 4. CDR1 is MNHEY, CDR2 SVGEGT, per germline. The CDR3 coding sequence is TGTGCCAGCAGTGGGGGACAGGATTACGAGCAGTACTTC. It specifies CASSGGQDYEQYF.